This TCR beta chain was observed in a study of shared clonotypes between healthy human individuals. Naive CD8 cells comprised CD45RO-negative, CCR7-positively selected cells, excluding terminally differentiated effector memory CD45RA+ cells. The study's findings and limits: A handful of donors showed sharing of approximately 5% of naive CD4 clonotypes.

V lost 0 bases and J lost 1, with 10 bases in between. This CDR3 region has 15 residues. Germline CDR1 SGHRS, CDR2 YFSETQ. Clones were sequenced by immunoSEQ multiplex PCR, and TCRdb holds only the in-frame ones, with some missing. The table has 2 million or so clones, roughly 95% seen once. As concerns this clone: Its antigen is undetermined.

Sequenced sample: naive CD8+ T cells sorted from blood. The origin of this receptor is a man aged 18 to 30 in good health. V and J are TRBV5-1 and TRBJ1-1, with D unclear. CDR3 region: CASSLDRVTNTEAFF. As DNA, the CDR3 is TGCGCCAGCAGCTTGGATAGGGTTACGAACACTGAAGCTTTCTTT.